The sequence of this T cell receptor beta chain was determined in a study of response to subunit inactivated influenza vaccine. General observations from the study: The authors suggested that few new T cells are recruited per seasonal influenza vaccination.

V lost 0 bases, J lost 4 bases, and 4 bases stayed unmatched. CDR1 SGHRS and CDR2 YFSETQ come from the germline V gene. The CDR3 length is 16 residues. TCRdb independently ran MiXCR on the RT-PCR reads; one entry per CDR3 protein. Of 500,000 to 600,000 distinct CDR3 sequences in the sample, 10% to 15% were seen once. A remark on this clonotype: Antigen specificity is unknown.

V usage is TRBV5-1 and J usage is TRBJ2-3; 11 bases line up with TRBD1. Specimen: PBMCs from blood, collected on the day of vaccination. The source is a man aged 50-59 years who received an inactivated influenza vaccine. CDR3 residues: CASSLVWGQGADTQYF. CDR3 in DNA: TGCGCCAGCAGCTTGGTATGGGGACAGGGGGCAGATACGCAGTATTTT.